These 8 T cell receptor beta chains share one sample of origin, sequenced in a study of cytomegalovirus exposure and HLA in healthy donors. A multiplex PCR was run with 60 Vbeta primers and 13 Jbeta primers. Some clones are missing from TCRdb's copy, which holds only in-frame ones; the method was immunoSEQ multiplex PCR. Of about 110,000 clones in the sample, 71% were seen once. Sequenced sample: PBMCs. These receptors all stem from a female donor in good health and CMV-seronegative.

V gene TRBV27 combines with J gene TRBJ2-1; TRBD2 matches 11 bases. CDR3 length equals 15 residues. The junction had 9 bases not matched to a gene; V was cut back by 6 bases and J by 8 bases. Germline CDR1 is MNHEY and CDR2 is SMNVEV (reference sequence). CDR3 DNA sequence: TGTGCCAGCAGCCCCGTGGTAGCGGGAGGGGATGAGCAGTTCTTC. Encoded protein: CASSPVVAGGDEQFF.

The DNA of the CDR3 is TGTGCCAGCAGCTCCCACCGGGACAGGGTCTACGAGCAGTACTTC. Its protein is CASSSHRDRVYEQYF. The J gene is TRBJ2-7, the V gene TRBV11-2; 9 nucleotides agree with TRBD1. The germline CDR1 and CDR2 sequences are SGHAT and FQNNGV. CDR3 length equals 15 residues. J gave up 3 bases and V 4 bases, and 7 bases lay outside the gene matches.

The chain carries TRBV4-1 and TRBJ1-1, with D perhaps TRBD1 (6 bases). V was clipped by 3 bases and J by 1 base, with 12 bases between them. Germline loops: CDR1 MGHRA, CDR2 YSYEKL. The CDR3 has 15 residues. CDR3 protein: CASSQTRGGNTEAFF. CDR3 nucleotides: TGCGCCAGCAGCCAGACAAGGGGGGGGAACACTGAAGCTTTCTTT.

This sequence joins TRBV19 and TRBJ1-1, with D perhaps TRBD1 (5 bases). The CDR3 runs to 14 residues. V was shortened by 4 bases and J by 0 bases, with 9 bases between the two germline ends. Germline values: CDR1 LNHDA, CDR2 SQIVND (reference sequence). The CDR3 loop reads CASSSRAMNTEAFF. As DNA, the CDR3 is TGTGCCAGTAGTAGCAGGGCGATGAACACTGAAGCTTTCTTT. The full variable domain, in which reference TRBV19 and TRBJ1-1 provide the parts outside the CDR3, is DGGITQSPKYLFRKEGQNVTLSCEQNLNHDAMYWYRQDPGQGLRLIYYSQIVNDFQKGDIAEGYSVSREKKESFPLTVTSAQKNPTAFYLCASSSRAMNTEAFFGQGTRLTVV.

CDR3 amino acids: CASSLKPPGLATHEQYF. CDR3 nucleotides: TGCGCCAGCAGCTTAAAGCCTCCGGGACTAGCGACGCACGAGCAGTACTTC. The chain has TRBV4-1 and TRBJ2-7, with 10 bases identical to TRBD2. The trim removed 5 bases at V and 5 bases at J, leaving 15 bases unmatched. The germline gives CDR1 MGHRA, CDR2 YSYEKL. This CDR3 is built from 17 residues.

This clone came up a few times. V and J are TRBV30 and TRBJ2-3; TRBD2 is a possible D gene (6 bases). Looked up from germline, CDR1 is GTSNPN and CDR2 is SVGIG (reference sequence). The CDR3 runs to 10 residues. V was clipped by 8 bases and J by 6 bases, with 9 bases between them. This CDR3 is CAGGRDTQYF. In DNA form, the CDR3 reads TGTGCCGGGGGGAGGGATACGCAGTATTTT.

This clone appeared once. The rearrangement links TRBV19 to TRBJ2-7, with 9 bases lining up with TRBD1. The ends lost 5 bases at V and 6 bases at J; junction bases unmatched: 5. From germline, CDR1 is LNHDA and CDR2 SQIVND (reference sequence). This CDR3 contains 13 residues. The CDR3 here is CASSSQDRGEQYF. DNA of the CDR3: TGTGCCAGTAGTTCCCAGGACAGGGGCGAGCAGTACTTC.

The rearrangement links TRBV9 to TRBJ2-7; maybe TRBD2 (6 bases). Trimming cost V 0 bases and J 5 bases, with 12 bases left between them. The CDR3 has 14 amino acids. Germline V CDR1 and CDR2: SGDLS, YYNGEE. The CDR3 sequence: CASSVAGVGDEQYF. DNA of the CDR3: TGTGCCAGCAGCGTAGCGGGGGTGGGGGACGAGCAGTACTTC.